This TCR beta chain comes out of a study of T cells in localized non-small cell lung cancer. As regards this clone: Its antigen is undetermined.

The assay was immunoSEQ multiplex PCR, and TCRdb's table has in-frame clones only and misses some. The table has 55,000 or so clones, around three quarters seen once. General observations from the study: Only one tumor region was sequenced, so heterogeneity remains possible. Paired adjacent lung recovered a median around 59 of the top 100 tumor clones.

Per the germline V gene, CDR1 is SGHTA and CDR2 is FQGNSA. The V and J ends lost 5 bases and 3 bases respectively, with 10 bases between them. This CDR3 is built from 14 residues. This TCR was sampled from a woman between 40 and 69 years old with stage II lung adenocarcinoma. Source: PBMCs, taken before any cancer treatment. The chain recombines TRBV7-2 with TRBJ2-2; possibly TRBD1 for D (5 bases). CDR3: CASSPVGDTGELFF. CDR3 coding DNA: TGTGCCAGCAGCCCAGTAGGGGACACCGGGGAGCTGTTTTTT.